Detailed here is one T cell receptor (beta chain). Its matching antigen is unknown. CDR1 and CDR2 (germline): MNHNS, SASEGT. The V end was cut by 5 bases, the J end by 6 bases, with 9 bases between. CDR3 length: 12 residues. This sample was included in a study of early T cells in non-severe SARS-CoV-2 infection. On the study more broadly: From unsorted whole blood, bulk RNA was sequenced, and the chains remained unpaired. The study, taken as a whole, reports: Matching with VDJdb favored anti-spike CD8 responses (missing private and CD4 specificities).

Unique molecular identifiers were attached to individual cDNA molecules. TCRdb itself ran the 5' RACE reads through MiXCR, one entry per CDR3 protein. Of under 95,000 distinct CDR3 sequences listed, about 15% were seen once; the top ten hold roughly 6%. Sample: whole blood. This receptor was obtained from an adult who was a healthcare worker with PCR-confirmed SARS-CoV-2 infection or an uninfected control (not recorded which). The chain employs TRBV6-1 and TRBJ2-3; D is uncertain. This CDR3 is CASSTRSDTQYF. CDR3 nucleotide sequence: TGTGCCAGCAGTACTCGCTCCGATACGCAGTATTTT.